The present T cell receptor beta chain was sequenced within a study of OX40 agonist ivuxolimab in advanced cancers. Study-level information: Ivuxolimab, which is an agonistic anti-OX40 (CD134) antibody, was administered to the patients. The study enrolled dose-escalation patients with hepatocellular carcinoma, melanoma, renal cell or head and neck cancer.

As regards this clone: Antigen unknown.

CDR1 is SGDLS, CDR2 YYNGEE, per germline. The CDR3 consists of 16 residues. Trimming removed 0 bases from V and 3 bases from J; junction bases left unmatched: 8. Findings and caveats of the study: Both blood CD4+ and CD8+ T cells showed clonal growth by week 6 at 0.1 to 3.0 mg/kg.

Clones were read by immunoSEQ multiplex PCR, and TCRdb kept only the in-frame ones, dropping some. The sample lists around 79,000 clones; approximately 85% were seen once. The receptor comes from an adult with an advanced solid tumor such as melanoma, head and neck, liver or kidney cancer. Sequencing used CD4+ or CD8+ T cells sorted from blood, obtained in a trial of the OX40 agonist ivuxolimab. The V gene is TRBV9, the J gene TRBJ2-7; 8 bases agree with TRBD1. The CDR3, as DNA: TGTGCCAGCAGCGTAGCTTCGCAGGGGGCTATCTACGAGCAGTACTTC. Protein sequence: CASSVASQGAIYEQYF.